The rows below give T cell receptor beta chains drawn from one sample of a study of blood T cell repertoires in COVID-19. Profiled with immunoSEQ multiplex PCR; TCRdb holds only in-frame clones, not every one. The sample lists approximately 390,000 clones, 70% to 90% seen once, with 2% to 2.5% in the top ten. The material sequenced was peripheral blood. The receptors were sampled from a woman aged 55-69 years with COVID-19, enrolled during active disease. Both conserved end residues are part of each CDR3. Fields, in order: CDR3 protein, CDR3 DNA, D gene, J gene, V gene, clone size. A D gene is named only where the DNA matches it firmly. Some rows have no size entry. The others give once, few or many, or a class for an expanded clone.

CDR3aa: CASSDAQGSNSPLHF
CDR3nt: TGTGCCAGCAGTGACGCACAGGGGAGTAATTCACCCCTCCACTTT
d_gene: TRBD1
j_gene: TRBJ1-6
v_gene: TRBV6-4
abundance: once

CDR3aa: CAWKGGGLFGKNIQYF
CDR3nt: TGTGCCTGGAAAGGCGGGGGGCTGTTTGGCAAAAACATTCAGTACTTC
d_gene: TRBD2
j_gene: TRBJ2-4
v_gene: TRBV30
abundance: NA

CDR3aa: CASSLGPGPEAFF
CDR3nt: TGTGCCAGCAGCTTAGGTCCAGGCCCAGAAGCTTTCTTT
d_gene: NA
j_gene: TRBJ1-1
v_gene: TRBV11-2
abundance: NA

CDR3aa: CASSQDFGGITLYGYTF
CDR3nt: TGTGCCAGCAGCCAAGATTTTGGGGGGATAACGCTCTATGGCTACACCTTC
d_gene: NA
j_gene: TRBJ1-2
v_gene: TRBV4-2
abundance: NA

CDR3aa: CASSLAGESAFF
CDR3nt: TGTGCCAGCAGCTTAGCAGGGGAATCGGCTTTCTTT
d_gene: NA
j_gene: TRBJ1-1
v_gene: TRBV7-2
abundance: NA

CDR3aa: CATSRGGRGNTEAFF
CDR3nt: TGTGCCACCAGCAGAGGAGGGAGGGGGAACACTGAAGCTTTCTTT
d_gene: NA
j_gene: TRBJ1-1
v_gene: TRBV15
abundance: NA

CDR3aa: CATSRGGTGNTGELFF
CDR3nt: TGTGCCACCAGCAGAGGTGGGACAGGGAACACCGGGGAGCTGTTTTTT
d_gene: TRBD1
j_gene: TRBJ2-2
v_gene: TRBV15
abundance: NA

CDR3aa: CASSLSGSVYEQYF
CDR3nt: TGCGCCAGCAGTCTTTCGGGATCCGTCTACGAGCAGTACTTC
d_gene: NA
j_gene: TRBJ2-7
v_gene: TRBV5-1
abundance: NA

CDR3aa: CASSRGDTQPQHF
CDR3nt: TGTGCCAGCTCCCGGGGAGACACTCAGCCCCAGCATTTT
d_gene: NA
j_gene: TRBJ1-5
v_gene: TRBV18
abundance: NA

CDR3aa: CASSLQRGPSYEQYF
CDR3nt: TGTGCCAGTAGTCTCCAGCGGGGACCCTCGTACGAGCAGTACTTC
d_gene: TRBD2
j_gene: TRBJ2-7
v_gene: TRBV19
abundance: NA

CDR3aa: CASSSYRGGYTF
CDR3nt: TGTGCCAGCAGTTCATACAGGGGTGGCTACACCTTC
d_gene: TRBD1
j_gene: TRBJ1-2
v_gene: TRBV28
abundance: NA